These T cell receptor beta chains were read from a single sample in a study of blood T cell repertoires in COVID-19. Libraries were prepared by immunoSEQ multiplex PCR; TCRdb keeps only in-frame clonotypes and omits some of them. The repertoire consists of roughly 200,000 clones, with 86% occurring once and the leading ten covering under 9.5%. The sequenced sample consisted of PBMCs or T cells enriched from blood (not recorded which). Receptors originate from a woman in her twenties or thirties who had recovered from COVID-19. Both conserved end residues are part of each CDR3. The D gene is left open where the match is weak. Size is omitted from some rows. Given values are once, few, many or a class for expanded clones.

J gene,D gene,V gene,clone size,CDR3 protein,CDR3 DNA
TRBJ2-7,TRBD2,TRBV5-1,-,CASSPTSGSSYEQYF,TGCGCCAGCAGCCCAACTAGCGGAAGCTCCTACGAGCAGTACTTC
TRBJ1-5,-,TRBV5-5,-,CASSLALGEQPQHF,TGTGCCAGCAGCTTGGCCTTGGGCGAGCAGCCCCAGCATTTT
TRBJ2-1,TRBD2,TRBV2,-,CASRREIAYNEQFF,TGTGCCAGCAGGCGGGAGATAGCCTACAATGAGCAGTTCTTC
TRBJ1-3,-,TRBV4-1,-,CASSQVGEALSGNTIYF,TGCGCCAGCAGCCAGGTAGGGGAGGCTCTTTCTGGAAACACCATATATTTT
TRBJ1-2,TRBD1,TRBV19,-,CASATGVNLNYGYTF,TGTGCCAGTGCGACAGGGGTGAACTTAAACTATGGCTACACCTTC
TRBJ2-5,TRBD1,TRBV2,-,CASNRGPRQQETQYF,TGTGCCAGCAACAGGGGGCCGCGCCAACAAGAGACCCAGTACTTC
TRBJ1-1,-,TRBV14,once,CASSLRGGNTEAFF,TGTGCCAGCAGCCTGAGGGGGGGGAACACTGAAGCTTTCTTT
TRBJ2-7,-,TRBV5-4,-,CASLRMPSYEQYF,TGTGCCAGCCTACGCATGCCCTCCTACGAGCAGTACTTC
TRBJ1-2,-,TRBV28,-,CASSTEGYGYTF,TGTGCCAGTTCGACCGAGGGCTATGGCTACACCTTC
TRBJ2-2,-,TRBV2,-,CASSEGLVMSGELFF,TGTGCCAGCAGTGAAGGGCTGGTTATGTCCGGGGAGCTGTTTTTT